Each of the 30 T cell receptor beta chains below was sequenced from the same sample in a study of cytomegalovirus exposure and HLA in healthy donors. Using immunoSEQ multiplex PCR, the repertoire was profiled, and TCRdb retains in-frame clones only, with some absent. The sample records 70,000 to 90,000 clones, roughly 80% being singletons. Input material: PBMCs. Every receptor here comes from a man under 40 in good health and CMV-seronegative.

The chain employs TRBV6-5 and TRBJ1-1, with unresolved D. V dropped 2 bases and J dropped 6 bases, with 13 bases sitting between them. Per germline, CDR1 MNHEY and CDR2 SVGAGI. CDR3 length: 14 residues. Written as DNA, the CDR3 is TGTGCCAGCAGTTACATTCGGGGTCTAGCTGAAGCTTTCTTT. This gives the protein CASSYIRGLAEAFF.

The V gene is TRBV19, the J gene TRBJ1-4; 7 bases align to TRBD1. Germline V CDR1 and CDR2: LNHDA, SQIVND (reference sequence). V trimming: 5 bases; J trimming: 8 bases; junction bases outside the gene matches: 14. The CDR3 sequence is 16 residues long. The CDR3 is CASSSPPGDRPEKLFF. CDR3 DNA sequence: TGTGCCAGTAGTTCGCCTCCGGGGGACAGACCGGAAAAACTGTTTTTT.

The gene calls are TRBV27 and TRBJ1-2; TRBD1 matches at 7 bases. CDR1 is MNHEY, CDR2 SMNVEV, per germline (reference sequence). V lost 5 bases, J lost 7 bases, and 7 bases stayed unmatched. CDR3 size: 13 residues. The CDR3 bases are TGTGCCAGCAGTACTTTACAGGGGATTGGCTACACCTTC. Translating it yields CASSTLQGIGYTF.

The rearrangement links TRBV28 to TRBJ1-3; 9 bases are a match to TRBD1. The CDR3 consists of 16 residues. J was trimmed by 1 base and V by 7 bases; bases with no gene match: 8. Germline CDR1 reads MDHEN; CDR2 reads SYDVKM. The CDR3 is CASTNLDRGSGNTIYF. The CDR3 DNA reads TGTGCCAGCACGAACTTAGACAGGGGGTCTGGAAACACCATATATTTT.

This chain links TRBV28 with TRBJ1-3, with a possible D match to TRBD1 (5 bases). The germline V gene encodes CDR1 MDHEN and CDR2 SYDVKM. This CDR3 has 15 amino acids. V was cut by 7 bases and J by 0 bases, with 13 bases left in between. CDR3 amino acids: CASTLETASGNTIYF. The CDR3 DNA is TGTGCCAGCACCTTAGAGACAGCCTCTGGAAACACCATATATTTT.

V usage is TRBV29-1 and J usage is TRBJ2-1, with D possibly being TRBD1 (5 bases). The V end lost 4 bases, the J end lost 4 bases, and 8 bases lay between the germline ends. The CDR3 covers 12 residues. Germline assignment: CDR1 SQVTM and CDR2 ANQGSEA. The CDR3 region has the DNA TGCAGCGTTGGGACACCATACAATGAGCAGTTCTTC. Protein product: CSVGTPYNEQFF.

The chain has TRBV5-4 and TRBJ1-2; 7 bases agree with TRBD1. In germline, CDR1 is SGHNT, CDR2 YYREEE (reference sequence). The CDR3 spans 14 residues. V lost 4 bases, J lost 5 bases, and 8 bases stayed unmatched. This CDR3 is CASSTGTDSYGYTF. The CDR3 nucleotides are TGTGCCAGCAGCACCGGGACAGACAGTTATGGCTACACCTTC.

The chain joins TRBV5-8 to TRBJ2-5, with a tentative D call TRBD1 (6 bases). Looked up from germline, CDR1 is SGHTS and CDR2 is YDEGEE. The CDR3 has 14 residues. The ends were cut back, 0 bases at V and 5 bases at J, with 11 bases in the middle. This CDR3 is CASSLAGVRETQYF. As DNA, the CDR3 is TGTGCCAGCAGCTTGGCAGGGGTCAGGGAGACCCAGTACTTC.

The chain uses TRBV28 and TRBJ2-4, with D possibly being TRBD1 (6 bases). This CDR3 spans 17 amino acids. Trimming took off 2 bases at V and 8 bases at J, with 22 bases between the two ends. Germline V gene lookup returns CDR1 MDHEN and CDR2 SYDVKM. CDR3 sequence reads: CASSLASYGTSGDIQYF. CDR3 nucleotides: TGTGCCAGCAGTTTAGCTTCCTACGGGACATCTGGGGACATTCAGTACTTC.

This clone was picked up a small number of times. V and J are TRBV5-1 and TRBJ1-2, with 10 bases fitting TRBD1. V lost 2 bases and J lost 5; bases outside the gene matches: 6. The CDR3 has 15 residues. Germline V gene lookup returns CDR1 SGHRS and CDR2 YFSETQ. CDR3 DNA sequence: TGCGCCAGCAGCTTCACGGGACAGGGGCAATATGGCTACACCTTC. This translates into CASSFTGQGQYGYTF.

The chain joins TRBV6-1 to TRBJ1-3; a possible D gene is TRBD1 (6 bases). V lost 2 bases, J lost 0 bases, and 11 bases lay in between. This CDR3 has 16 amino acids. The germline V gene has CDR1 MNHNS and CDR2 SASEGT. In DNA, the CDR3 is TGTGCCAGCAGTGAATCGGCAGGGGACTCTGGAAACACCATATATTTT. As protein: CASSESAGDSGNTIYF.

The chain employs TRBV6-1 and TRBJ2-7; a weak D match, TRBD2 (7 bases). Germline V gene lookup returns CDR1 MNHNS and CDR2 SASEGT. The CDR3 length is 15 residues. V shed 1 base and J shed 2 bases, with 12 bases lying between them. This CDR3 reads CASSEVAGATYEQYF. The CDR3 nucleotides read TGTGCCAGCAGTGAAGTCGCGGGGGCAACCTACGAGCAGTACTTC.

J is TRBJ2-1 and V is TRBV29-1, with D hard to call. The CDR3 extends over 14 amino acids. Deletions cut 3 bases from V and 0 bases from J, with 9 bases between. The germline V gene has CDR1 SQVTM and CDR2 ANQGSEA. The DNA for the CDR3 is TGCAGCGTTGACACAGTCTCCTCCTACAATGAGCAGTTCTTC. Residues: CSVDTVSSYNEQFF.

This clone was counted a single time. The chain is built from TRBV6-5 and TRBJ2-5; D possibly corresponds to TRBD1 (6 bases). The germline gives CDR1 MNHEY, CDR2 SVGAGI. CDR3 size: 15 residues. Trimming shortened V by 0 bases and J by 5 bases, and 13 bases separated the two germline ends. The DNA for the CDR3 is TGTGCCAGCAGTTACTCTGAACAGGGTCAGGAGACCCAGTACTTC. The encoded protein is CASSYSEQGQETQYF.

This chain connects TRBV5-4 to TRBJ1-1; D is unresolved. There are 15 residues in the CDR3. Trimming shortened V by 3 bases and J by 0 bases, and 12 bases separated the two germline ends. Germline CDR1 SGHNT, CDR2 YYREEE (reference sequence). CDR3 region: CASSSRQQLNTEAFF. CDR3 coding DNA: TGTGCCAGCAGCTCCAGACAACAGCTGAACACTGAAGCTTTCTTT.

The chain carries TRBV7-9 and TRBJ2-3; 10 nucleotides match TRBD2. The CDR3 runs 15 residues. The V gene's germline CDR1 is SEHNR and CDR2 FQNEAQ (reference sequence). V gave up 5 bases and J gave up 0 bases; unmatched junction bases: 2. The CDR3 DNA reads as TGTGCCAGCAGCCCGGGACTAGCGAGCACAGATACGCAGTATTTT. Translated, it gives CASSPGLASTDTQYF. Complete variable domain (other parts from reference TRBV7-9 and TRBJ2-3): DTGVSQNPRHKITKRGQNVTFRCDPISEHNRLYWYRQTLGQGPEFLTYFQNEAQLEKSRLLSDRFSAERPKGSFSTLEIQRTEQGDSAMYLCASSPGLASTDTQYFGPGTRLTVL.

The V and J genes are TRBV30 and TRBJ1-5, with D possibly being TRBD1 (6 bases). V was cut by 0 bases and J by 2 bases, with 17 bases left in between. Germline CDR1 and CDR2: GTSNPN and SVGIG (reference sequence). The CDR3 contains 17 residues. The chain's CDR3 is CAWSVPRGYGRNQPQHF. CDR3 coding DNA: TGTGCCTGGAGTGTACCGAGGGGGTATGGGCGCAATCAGCCCCAGCATTTT.

The chain carries TRBV7-9 and TRBJ1-4; D is undetermined. V was trimmed by 1 base and J by 8 bases, leaving 14 bases between them. The germline V gene has CDR1 SEHNR and CDR2 FQNEAQ (reference sequence). The CDR3 runs to 15 residues. The CDR3 coding sequence is TGTGCCAGCAGCTTAGGGCGGAGAACTGAAGAAAAACTGTTTTTT. Its translation is CASSLGRRTEEKLFF.

Only one count was recorded for this clone. The chain has TRBV5-1 and TRBJ1-4; no reliable D call. The V gene lost 5 bases and the J gene lost 0 bases, with 11 bases spanning the gap. The CDR3 sequence is 15 residues long. CDR1 SGHRS and CDR2 YFSETQ come from the germline V gene. CDR3 nucleotide sequence: TGCGCCAGCAGACGGACTTTTTCAACTAATGAAAAACTGTTTTTT. Its protein product is CASRRTFSTNEKLFF.

The chain combines TRBV5-1 with TRBJ2-5; D might be TRBD2 (5 bases). The CDR3 contains 17 residues. Germline loops: CDR1 SGHRS, CDR2 YFSETQ. V lost 1 base to trimming and J lost 7 bases, with 23 bases between them. CDR3 region: CASSLLFGPGNDGTQYF. In DNA form, the CDR3 reads TGCGCCAGCAGCTTGTTATTCGGGCCGGGGAACGACGGGACCCAGTACTTC.

The chain couples TRBV7-2 to TRBJ2-7; weak D call: TRBD2 (5 bases). The CDR3 runs to 15 residues. Deletions cut 3 bases from V and 2 bases from J, with 14 bases between. The germline V gene has CDR1 SGHTA and CDR2 FQGNSA. The CDR3 spells CASSFGGRVTYEQYF. CDR3 in DNA: TGTGCCAGCAGCTTTGGAGGACGGGTTACCTACGAGCAGTACTTC.

J is TRBJ1-1 and V is TRBV19; 8 bases are shared with TRBD1. Germline V CDR1 and CDR2: LNHDA, SQIVND (reference sequence). With V trimmed by 6 bases and J by 3 bases, 3 bases remained unmatched. The CDR3 is made up of 13 amino acids. DNA for the CDR3: TGTGCCAGTAGGCAGGGGGCCTACACTGAAGCTTTCTTT. Amino acid sequence: CASRQGAYTEAFF.

About this clone itself: In the same sample, other DNA sequences code for this CDR3. The chain recombines TRBV7-3 with TRBJ2-1, with 11 bases fitting TRBD2. With V trimmed by 4 bases and J by 4 bases, 3 bases remained unmatched. Germline V CDR1 and CDR2: SGHTA, FQGTGA. The CDR3 consists of 15 residues. The CDR3 reads CASSSLAGAYNEQFF. The CDR3 DNA follows: TGTGCCAGCAGCTCACTAGCGGGGGCGTACAATGAGCAGTTCTTC.

V and J are TRBV7-6 and TRBJ1-1; weak D call: TRBD1 (5 bases). CDR1 is SGHVS, CDR2 FNYEAQ, per germline. The CDR3 sequence is 14 residues long. V shed 4 bases and J shed 2 bases, with 11 bases lying between them. CDR3 region: CASSSTAGNTEAFF. The CDR3 DNA reads as TGTGCCAGCAGCTCGACAGCAGGAAACACTGAAGCTTTCTTT. Supplemented by reference TRBV7-6 and TRBJ1-1, the full variable domain reads GAGVSQSPRYKVTKRGQDVALRCDPISGHVSLYWYRQALGQGPEFLTYFNYEAQQDKSGLPNDRFSAERPEGSISTLTIQRTEQRDSAMYRCASSSTAGNTEAFFGQGTRLTVV.

V and J are TRBV27 and TRBJ2-1; maybe TRBD1 (5 bases). The V and J ends lost 3 bases and 3 bases respectively, with 12 bases between them. In germline, CDR1 is MNHEY, CDR2 SMNVEV (reference sequence). There are 15 residues in the CDR3. The CDR3 is CASSFGHSLYNEQFF. The CDR3 DNA is TGTGCCAGCAGTTTCGGACATTCGCTCTACAATGAGCAGTTCTTC.

This clone was counted a few times. V is TRBV7-2 and J is TRBJ1-5; D gene uncertain. This CDR3 comprises 14 residues. Germline assignment: CDR1 SGHTA and CDR2 FQGNSA. V was cut by 5 bases and J by 1 base, with 9 bases left in between. The chain's CDR3 is CASSQARSNQPQHF. Here the CDR3 DNA reads TGTGCCAGCAGCCAAGCTAGGAGCAATCAGCCCCAGCATTTT. Full variable domain (missing parts from reference TRBV7-2 and TRBJ1-5): GAGVSQSPSNKVTEKGKDVELRCDPISGHTALYWYRQSLGQGLEFLIYFQGNSAPDKSGLPSDRFSAERTGGSVSTLTIQRTQQEDSAVYLCASSQARSNQPQHFGDGTRLSIL.

The chain combines TRBV30 with TRBJ2-2; 8 bases align to TRBD1. V shed 5 bases, J shed 4 bases, and the junction held 12 bases outside the gene matches. The length of the CDR3 is 16 residues. Germline loops: CDR1 GTSNPN, CDR2 SVGIG (reference sequence). The CDR3 DNA reads TGTGCCTGGTGCCGGACAGGGTTACCGAGCACCGGGGAGCTGTTTTTT. Protein: CAWCRTGLPSTGELFF.

This chain connects TRBV19 to TRBJ1-2, with TRBD1 matching over 7 bases. V gave up 6 bases and J gave up 4 bases; unmatched junction bases: 23. This CDR3 contains 19 residues. Per germline, CDR1 LNHDA and CDR2 SQIVND (reference sequence). In DNA, the CDR3 is TGTGCCAGTAGCCCCCTCCGGGGACAGAGAAACGTCGCTCTCTATGGCTACACCTTC. Amino acids: CASSPLRGQRNVALYGYTF.

This chain uses TRBV9 with TRBJ2-7; 11 nucleotides agree with TRBD1. There are 15 residues in the CDR3. J lost 2 bases, V lost 3 bases, and 4 bases had no gene match. Per the germline V gene, CDR1 is SGDLS and CDR2 is YYNGEE. For the CDR3, the DNA is TGTGCCAGCAGCGCCCGGGACAGGGGGGCCTACGAGCAGTACTTC. This encodes CASSARDRGAYEQYF.

V and J are TRBV5-1 and TRBJ2-7; TRBD2 aligns across 14 bases. The CDR3 extends over 16 amino acids. Per the germline V gene, CDR1 is SGHRS and CDR2 is YFSETQ. V shed 4 bases, J shed 2 bases, and the junction held 5 bases outside the gene matches. The CDR3 coding sequence is TGCGCCAGCAGCAAGGGACTAGCGGGGGTTACCTACGAGCAGTACTTC. Encoded protein: CASSKGLAGVTYEQYF.